The rows below give T cell receptor beta chains drawn from one sample of a study of early stage breast cancer tumors. Here immunoSEQ multiplex PCR was the method, and the copy in TCRdb shows in-frame clones only, minus some. The top ten hold about an eighth of the sample, which has approximately 30,000 clones, around three quarters seen once. Sequenced sample: blood. The receptors derive from a person aged 55 to 75 with breast cancer. The CDR3 runs from the conserved cysteine through the conserved F or W. Fields, in order: clone size, J gene, CDR3 length, V gene, D gene, CDR3 protein, CDR3 DNA. A D gene is named only where the DNA matches it firmly. The size of a clone is reported for some rows only, either as once, few or many, or as a class for expanded clones.

abundance: NA
j_gene: TRBJ2-5
len: 15
v_gene: TRBV7-2
d_gene: TRBD2
CDR3aa: CASSEQVRGGETQYF
CDR3nt: TGTGCCAGCAGCGAGCAGGTTCGGGGGGGAGAGACCCAGTACTTC

abundance: NA
j_gene: TRBJ2-1
len: 12
v_gene: TRBV7-9
d_gene: NA
CDR3aa: CASSPLADEQFF
CDR3nt: TGTGCCAGCAGCCCTTTGGCGGATGAGCAGTTCTTC

abundance: NA
j_gene: TRBJ2-5
len: 16
v_gene: TRBV7-2
d_gene: TRBD1
CDR3aa: CASSLRTGDFLETQYF
CDR3nt: TGTGCCAGCAGCTTACGGACAGGGGACTTTTTGGAGACCCAGTACTTC

abundance: NA
j_gene: TRBJ2-7
len: 14
v_gene: TRBV28
d_gene: NA
CDR3aa: CASSDTSYPYEQYF
CDR3nt: TGTGCCAGCAGTGATACTAGCTACCCCTACGAGCAGTACTTC

abundance: NA
j_gene: TRBJ1-1
len: 14
v_gene: TRBV10-3
d_gene: NA
CDR3aa: CAISETGMNTEAFF
CDR3nt: TGTGCCATCAGTGAGACAGGGATGAACACTGAAGCTTTCTTT

abundance: NA
j_gene: TRBJ2-1
len: 14
v_gene: TRBV25-1
d_gene: TRBD2
CDR3aa: CASSHSGRNNEQFF
CDR3nt: TGTGCCAGCAGTCATAGCGGGAGGAACAATGAGCAGTTCTTC

abundance: NA
j_gene: TRBJ1-2
len: 15
v_gene: TRBV19
d_gene: TRBD1
CDR3aa: CASRDRFKDNYGYTF
CDR3nt: TGTGCCTCAAGGGACAGGTTTAAGGATAACTATGGCTACACCTTC

abundance: few
j_gene: TRBJ1-5
len: 13
v_gene: TRBV7-9
d_gene: TRBD1
CDR3aa: CASSGQGDQPQHF
CDR3nt: TGTGCCAGCAGCGGCCAGGGGGATCAGCCCCAGCATTTT

abundance: NA
j_gene: TRBJ2-2
len: 14
v_gene: TRBV29-1
d_gene: NA
CDR3aa: CSVIRGGSGGELFF
CDR3nt: TGCAGCGTTATCAGGGGCGGGAGTGGCGGGGAGCTGTTTTTT

abundance: NA
j_gene: TRBJ2-2
len: 15
v_gene: TRBV10-3
d_gene: TRBD2
CDR3aa: CAISASGMNTGELFF
CDR3nt: TGTGCCATCAGCGCTAGCGGAATGAACACCGGGGAGCTGTTTTTT

abundance: NA
j_gene: TRBJ2-7
len: 14
v_gene: TRBV7-9
d_gene: TRBD1
CDR3aa: CASSSGQGVSEQYF
CDR3nt: TGTGCCAGCAGCTCGGGACAGGGGGTCTCCGAGCAGTACTTC

abundance: NA
j_gene: TRBJ2-2
len: 16
v_gene: TRBV11-3
d_gene: TRBD1
CDR3aa: CASSSRGTGITGELFF
CDR3nt: TGTGCCAGCAGCTCGAGGGGGACAGGTATCACCGGGGAGCTGTTTTTT

abundance: NA
j_gene: TRBJ1-3
len: 18
v_gene: TRBV4-3
d_gene: TRBD1
CDR3aa: CASSHSVPGQGLGNTIYF
CDR3nt: TGCGCCAGCAGCCATAGTGTCCCGGGACAGGGATTGGGAAACACCATATATTTT

abundance: NA
j_gene: TRBJ2-1
len: 15
v_gene: TRBV19
d_gene: TRBD1
CDR3aa: CASSYRDRIYNEQFF
CDR3nt: TGTGCCAGTAGTTACCGGGACAGGATTTACAATGAGCAGTTCTTC

abundance: NA
j_gene: TRBJ2-1
len: 12
v_gene: TRBV7-2
d_gene: TRBD2
CDR3aa: CATREGSKEQFF
CDR3nt: TGTGCCACCAGGGAGGGGTCAAAGGAGCAGTTCTTC

abundance: NA
j_gene: TRBJ2-7
len: 14
v_gene: TRBV7-2
d_gene: TRBD2
CDR3aa: CASSFGGSVWEQYF
CDR3nt: TGTGCCAGCAGCTTTGGCGGGAGTGTTTGGGAGCAGTACTTC

abundance: NA
j_gene: TRBJ2-6
len: 15
v_gene: TRBV14
d_gene: NA
CDR3aa: CASSLGRSGANVLTF
CDR3nt: TGTGCCAGCAGCCTAGGGAGGTCTGGGGCCAACGTCCTGACTTTC

abundance: NA
j_gene: TRBJ1-2
len: 14
v_gene: TRBV27
d_gene: NA
CDR3aa: CASSLLAGLDGYTF
CDR3nt: TGTGCCAGCAGTTTATTGGCAGGGTTAGACGGCTACACCTTC

abundance: NA
j_gene: TRBJ2-5
len: 13
v_gene: TRBV5-1
d_gene: TRBD2
CDR3aa: CAGGRGQGETQYF
CDR3nt: TGCGCCGGCGGGAGAGGGCAGGGAGAGACCCAGTACTTC

abundance: NA
j_gene: TRBJ1-1
len: 14
v_gene: TRBV28
d_gene: TRBD1
CDR3aa: CASSMGQTNTEAFF
CDR3nt: TGTGCCAGCAGTATGGGACAGACTAACACTGAAGCTTTCTTT

abundance: few
j_gene: TRBJ2-7
len: 14
v_gene: TRBV9
d_gene: NA
CDR3aa: CASSQYYPAGEQYF
CDR3nt: TGTGCCAGCAGCCAATACTATCCCGCGGGGGAGCAGTACTTC

abundance: NA
j_gene: TRBJ2-2
len: 14
v_gene: TRBV5-1
d_gene: NA
CDR3aa: CASSLDGSVGELFF
CDR3nt: TGCGCCAGCAGCTTGGATGGCAGTGTCGGGGAGCTGTTTTTT

abundance: NA
j_gene: TRBJ2-7
len: 14
v_gene: TRBV30
d_gene: NA
CDR3aa: CAWSSGVPSYEQYF
CDR3nt: TGTGCCTGGAGTTCCGGTGTCCCCTCCTACGAGCAGTACTTC

abundance: NA
j_gene: TRBJ1-1
len: 12
v_gene: TRBV7-8
d_gene: TRBD1
CDR3aa: CASSPYEGAAFF
CDR3nt: TGTGCCAGCAGCCCGTACGAGGGGGCAGCTTTCTTT

abundance: NA
j_gene: TRBJ1-2
len: 13
v_gene: TRBV6-5
d_gene: NA
CDR3aa: CASSDRNNYGYTF
CDR3nt: TGTGCCAGCAGTGACAGAAATAACTATGGCTACACCTTC

abundance: NA
j_gene: TRBJ2-7
len: 15
v_gene: TRBV19
d_gene: TRBD1
CDR3aa: CASSIKPGTVYEQYF
CDR3nt: TGTGCCAGTAGTATAAAACCCGGGACAGTCTACGAGCAGTACTTC

abundance: NA
j_gene: TRBJ2-5
len: 13
v_gene: TRBV28
d_gene: NA
CDR3aa: CASRLGGQETQYF
CDR3nt: TGTGCCAGCAGACTGGGGGGACAAGAGACCCAGTACTTC

abundance: NA
j_gene: TRBJ2-7
len: 15
v_gene: TRBV14
d_gene: TRBD2
CDR3aa: CASSPRLAVTWGQYF
CDR3nt: TGTGCCAGCAGCCCCCGGCTAGCGGTAACCTGGGGGCAGTACTTC

abundance: NA
j_gene: TRBJ1-2
len: 15
v_gene: TRBV23-1
d_gene: NA
CDR3aa: CASSQSRGGHYGYTF
CDR3nt: TGCGCCAGCAGTCAATCGAGGGGGGGCCACTATGGCTACACCTTC

abundance: NA
j_gene: TRBJ1-4
len: 15
v_gene: TRBV4-3
d_gene: NA
CDR3aa: CASSRGGAPNEKLFF
CDR3nt: TGCGCCAGCAGCCGGGGGGGGGCGCCTAATGAAAAACTGTTTTTT

abundance: once
j_gene: TRBJ2-7
len: 15
v_gene: TRBV7-2
d_gene: TRBD2
CDR3aa: CASSSGLAGVSEQYF
CDR3nt: TGTGCCAGCAGCTCGGGACTAGCGGGAGTATCCGAGCAGTACTTC

abundance: NA
j_gene: TRBJ1-2
len: 14
v_gene: TRBV7-2
d_gene: NA
CDR3aa: CASTPGDGRYGYTF
CDR3nt: TGTGCCAGCACGCCGGGAGATGGGAGGTATGGCTACACCTTC

abundance: NA
j_gene: TRBJ2-7
len: 14
v_gene: TRBV21-1
d_gene: NA
CDR3aa: CASCRTGDTYEQYF
CDR3nt: TGTGCCAGCTGCCGGACAGGGGACACCTACGAGCAGTACTTC